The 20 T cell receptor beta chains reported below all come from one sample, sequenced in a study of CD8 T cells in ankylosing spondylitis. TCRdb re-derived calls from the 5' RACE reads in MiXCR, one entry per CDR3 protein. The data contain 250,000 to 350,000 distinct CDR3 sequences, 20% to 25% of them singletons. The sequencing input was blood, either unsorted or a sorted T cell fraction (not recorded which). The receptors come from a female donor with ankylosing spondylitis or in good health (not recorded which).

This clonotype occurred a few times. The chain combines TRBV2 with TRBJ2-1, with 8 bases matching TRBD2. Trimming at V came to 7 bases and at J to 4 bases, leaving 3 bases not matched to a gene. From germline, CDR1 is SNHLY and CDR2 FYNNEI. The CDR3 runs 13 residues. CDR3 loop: CASKASGYNEQFF. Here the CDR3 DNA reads TGTGCCAGCAAAGCTAGCGGGTACAATGAGCAGTTCTTC. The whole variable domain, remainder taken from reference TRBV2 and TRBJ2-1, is EPEVTQTPSHQVTQMGQEVILRCVPISNHLYFYWYRQILGQKVEFLVSFYNNEISEKSEIFDDQFSVERPDGSNFTLKIRSTKLEDSAMYFCASKASGYNEQFFGPGTRLTVL.

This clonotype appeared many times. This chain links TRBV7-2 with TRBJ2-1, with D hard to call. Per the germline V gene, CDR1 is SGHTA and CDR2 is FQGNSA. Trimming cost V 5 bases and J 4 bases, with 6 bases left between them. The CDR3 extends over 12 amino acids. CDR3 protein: CASSTTYNEQFF. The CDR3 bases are TGTGCCAGCAGCACGACTTACAATGAGCAGTTCTTC.

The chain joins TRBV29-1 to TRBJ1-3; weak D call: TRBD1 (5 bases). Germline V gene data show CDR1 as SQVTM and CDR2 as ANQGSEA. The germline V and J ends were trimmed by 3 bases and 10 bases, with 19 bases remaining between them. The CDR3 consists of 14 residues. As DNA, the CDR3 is TGCAGCGTTGACATCCGGGACCCCGTCGGGACCATATATTTT. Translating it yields CSVDIRDPVGTIYF.

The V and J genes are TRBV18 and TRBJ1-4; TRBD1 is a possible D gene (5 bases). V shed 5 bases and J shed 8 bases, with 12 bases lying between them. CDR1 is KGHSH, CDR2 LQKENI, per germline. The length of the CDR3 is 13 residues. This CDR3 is CASSTGPSEKLFF. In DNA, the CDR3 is TGTGCCAGCTCAACAGGACCGAGCGAAAAACTGTTTTTT.

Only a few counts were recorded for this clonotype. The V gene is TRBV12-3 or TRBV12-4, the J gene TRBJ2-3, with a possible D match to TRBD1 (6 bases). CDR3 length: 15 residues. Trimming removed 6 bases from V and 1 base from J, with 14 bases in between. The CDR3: CASSPGASRTDTQYF. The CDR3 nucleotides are TGTGCCAGCAGCCCAGGGGCGAGCCGCACAGATACGCAGTATTTT.

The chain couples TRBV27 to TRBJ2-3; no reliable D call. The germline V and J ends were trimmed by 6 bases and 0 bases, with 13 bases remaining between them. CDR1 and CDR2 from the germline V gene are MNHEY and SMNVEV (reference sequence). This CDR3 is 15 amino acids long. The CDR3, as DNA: TGTGCCAGCAGCCCGTTTTCCCCTAGCACAGATACGCAGTATTTT. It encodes CASSPFSPSTDTQYF.

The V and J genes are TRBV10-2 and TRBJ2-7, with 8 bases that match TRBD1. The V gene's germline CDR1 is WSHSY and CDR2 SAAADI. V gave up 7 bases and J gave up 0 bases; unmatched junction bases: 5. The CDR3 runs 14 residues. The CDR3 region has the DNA TGCGCCAGCAAGACGGACAGGGCCTCCTACGAGCAGTACTTC. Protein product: CASKTDRASYEQYF.

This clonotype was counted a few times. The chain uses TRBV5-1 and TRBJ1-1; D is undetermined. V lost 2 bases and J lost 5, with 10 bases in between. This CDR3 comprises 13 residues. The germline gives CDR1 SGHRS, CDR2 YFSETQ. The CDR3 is CASSFGRETEAFF. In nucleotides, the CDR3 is TGCGCCAGCAGCTTCGGGAGGGAAACTGAAGCTTTCTTT.

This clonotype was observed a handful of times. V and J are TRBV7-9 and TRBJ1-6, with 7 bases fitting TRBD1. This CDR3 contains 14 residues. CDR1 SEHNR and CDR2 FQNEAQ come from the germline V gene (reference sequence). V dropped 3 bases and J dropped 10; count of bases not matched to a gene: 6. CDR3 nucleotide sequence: TGTGCCAGCAGCTTGACAGGGTCGAGATCACCCCTCCACTTT. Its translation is CASSLTGSRSPLHF. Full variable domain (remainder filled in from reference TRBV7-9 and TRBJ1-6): DTGVSQNPRHKITKRGQNVTFRCDPISEHNRLYWYRQTLGQGPEFLTYFQNEAQLEKSRLLSDRFSAERPKGSFSTLEIQRTEQGDSAMYLCASSLTGSRSPLHFGNGTRLTVT.

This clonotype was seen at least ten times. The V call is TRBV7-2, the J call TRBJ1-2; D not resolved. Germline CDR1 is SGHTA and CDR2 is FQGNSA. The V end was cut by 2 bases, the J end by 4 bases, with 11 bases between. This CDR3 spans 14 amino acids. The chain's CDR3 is CASSLLQNSYGYTF. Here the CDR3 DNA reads TGTGCCAGCAGCTTACTACAGAATAGCTATGGCTACACCTTC.

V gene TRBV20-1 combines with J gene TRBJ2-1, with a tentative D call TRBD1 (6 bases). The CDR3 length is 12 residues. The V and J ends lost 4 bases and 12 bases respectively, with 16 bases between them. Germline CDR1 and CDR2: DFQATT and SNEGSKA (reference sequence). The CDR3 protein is CSAIQAGTPQFF. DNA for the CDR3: TGCAGTGCTATACAGGCTGGGACACCGCAGTTCTTC.

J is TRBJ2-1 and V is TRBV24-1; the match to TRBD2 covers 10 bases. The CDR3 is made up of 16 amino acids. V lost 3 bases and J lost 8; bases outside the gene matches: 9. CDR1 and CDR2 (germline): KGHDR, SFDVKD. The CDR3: CATSDPIAGGVDEQFF. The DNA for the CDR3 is TGTGCCACCAGTGATCCTATAGCGGGAGGCGTCGATGAGCAGTTCTTC.

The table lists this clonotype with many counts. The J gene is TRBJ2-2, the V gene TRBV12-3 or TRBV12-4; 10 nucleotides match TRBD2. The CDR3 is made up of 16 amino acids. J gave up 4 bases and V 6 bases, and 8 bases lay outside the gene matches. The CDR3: CASSPLGLAPTGELFF. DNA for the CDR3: TGTGCCAGCAGCCCACTGGGACTAGCGCCCACCGGGGAGCTGTTTTTT.

In DNA, the CDR3 is TGTGCCAGCAGCCCCGGGTCTTGGACAGATACGCAGTATTTT. Amino acid sequence: CASSPGSWTDTQYF. The chain joins TRBV5-6 to TRBJ2-3; D gene ambiguous. Deletions cut 4 bases from V and 3 bases from J, with 12 bases between. The CDR3 consists of 14 residues. CDR1 is SGHDT, CDR2 YYEEEE, per germline. The complete variable domain, with remaining parts taken from reference TRBV5-6 and TRBJ2-3, reads DAGVTQSPTHLIKTRGQQVTLRCSPKSGHDTVSWYQQALGQGPQFIFQYYEEEERQRGNFPDRFSGHQFPNYSSELNVNALLLGDSALYLCASSPGSWTDTQYFGPGTRLTVL.

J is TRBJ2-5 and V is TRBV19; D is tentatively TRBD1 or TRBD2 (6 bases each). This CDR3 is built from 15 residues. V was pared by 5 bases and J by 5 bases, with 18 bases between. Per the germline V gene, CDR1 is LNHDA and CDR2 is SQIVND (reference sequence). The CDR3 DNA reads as TGTGCCAGTAGTGCCGGGGGCAGGGCTGGGGAGACCCAGTACTTC. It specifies CASSAGGRAGETQYF.

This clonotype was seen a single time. Written as DNA, the CDR3 is TGCGCCAGCAGAATGACGGGAGGTTCATGGTCCAATGAGCAGTTCTTC. Protein product: CASRMTGGSWSNEQFF. The V and J genes are TRBV5-1 and TRBJ2-1; TRBD2 aligns across 7 bases. CDR3 length: 16 amino acids. V lost 5 bases and J lost 6; bases outside the gene matches: 14. CDR1 and CDR2 (germline): SGHRS, YFSETQ.

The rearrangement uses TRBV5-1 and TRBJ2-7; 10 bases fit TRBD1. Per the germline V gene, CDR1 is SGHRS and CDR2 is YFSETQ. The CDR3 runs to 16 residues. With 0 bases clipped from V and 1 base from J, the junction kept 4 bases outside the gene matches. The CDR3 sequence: CASSLGQGAPSYEQYF. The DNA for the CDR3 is TGCGCCAGCAGCTTGGGACAGGGGGCCCCTTCCTACGAGCAGTACTTC.

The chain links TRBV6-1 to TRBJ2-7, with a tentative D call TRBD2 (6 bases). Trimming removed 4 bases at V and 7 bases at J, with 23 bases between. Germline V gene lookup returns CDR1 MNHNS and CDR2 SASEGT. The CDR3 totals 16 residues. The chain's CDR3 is CASSVMRGLHIWEQYF. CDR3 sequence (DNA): TGTGCCAGCAGTGTAATGCGGGGCCTACATATATGGGAGCAGTACTTC.

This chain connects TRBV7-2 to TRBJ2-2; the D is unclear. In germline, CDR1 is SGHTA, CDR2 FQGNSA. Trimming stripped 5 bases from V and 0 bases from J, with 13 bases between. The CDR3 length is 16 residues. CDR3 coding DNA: TGTGCCAGCAGCCTGCTCAATGGGGCGAACACCGGGGAGCTGTTTTTT. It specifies CASSLLNGANTGELFF.

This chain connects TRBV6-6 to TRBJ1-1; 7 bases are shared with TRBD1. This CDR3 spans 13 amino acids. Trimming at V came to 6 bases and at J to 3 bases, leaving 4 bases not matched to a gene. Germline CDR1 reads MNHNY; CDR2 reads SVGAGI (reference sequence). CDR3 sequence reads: CASRNQGDTEAFF. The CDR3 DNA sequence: TGTGCCAGCAGAAATCAGGGGGACACTGAAGCTTTCTTT.